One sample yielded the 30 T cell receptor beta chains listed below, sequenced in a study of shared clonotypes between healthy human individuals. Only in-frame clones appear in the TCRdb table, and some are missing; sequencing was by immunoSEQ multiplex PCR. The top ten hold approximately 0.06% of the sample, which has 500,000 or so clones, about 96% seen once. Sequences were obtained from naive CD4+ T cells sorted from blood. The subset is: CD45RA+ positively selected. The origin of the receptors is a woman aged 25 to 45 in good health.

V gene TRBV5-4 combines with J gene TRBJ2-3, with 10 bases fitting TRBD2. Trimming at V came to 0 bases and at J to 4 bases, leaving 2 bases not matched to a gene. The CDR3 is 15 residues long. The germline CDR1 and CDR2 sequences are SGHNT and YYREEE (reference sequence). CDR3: CASSLGLAGADTQYF. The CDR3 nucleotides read TGTGCCAGCAGCTTGGGGCTAGCGGGAGCAGATACGCAGTATTTT.

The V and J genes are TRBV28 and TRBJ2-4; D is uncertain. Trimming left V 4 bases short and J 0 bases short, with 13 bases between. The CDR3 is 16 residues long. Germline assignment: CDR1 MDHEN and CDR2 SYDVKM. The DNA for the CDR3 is TGTGCCAGCAGTTCGGACGGCCTATTAGCCAAAAACATTCAGTACTTC. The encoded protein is CASSSDGLLAKNIQYF.

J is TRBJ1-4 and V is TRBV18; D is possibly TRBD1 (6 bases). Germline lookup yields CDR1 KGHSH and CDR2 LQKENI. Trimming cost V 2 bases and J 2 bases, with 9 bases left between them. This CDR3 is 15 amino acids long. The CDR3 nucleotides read TGTGCCAGCTCACCAAGGGGGAGCACTAATGAAAAACTGTTTTTT. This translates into CASSPRGSTNEKLFF. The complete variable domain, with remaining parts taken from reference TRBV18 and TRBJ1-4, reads NAGVMQNPRHLVRRRGQEARLRCSPMKGHSHVYWYRQLPEEGLKFMVYLQKENIIDESGMPKERFSAEFPKEGPSILRIQQVVRGDSAAYFCASSPRGSTNEKLFFGSGTQLSVL.

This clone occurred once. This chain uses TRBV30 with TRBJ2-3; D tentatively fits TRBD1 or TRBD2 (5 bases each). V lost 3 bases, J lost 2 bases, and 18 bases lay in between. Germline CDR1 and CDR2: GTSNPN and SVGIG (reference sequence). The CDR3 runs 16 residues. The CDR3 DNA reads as TGTGCCTGGAGAAGGTGGGGGAATTCCCCCACAGATACGCAGTATTTT. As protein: CAWRRWGNSPTDTQYF.

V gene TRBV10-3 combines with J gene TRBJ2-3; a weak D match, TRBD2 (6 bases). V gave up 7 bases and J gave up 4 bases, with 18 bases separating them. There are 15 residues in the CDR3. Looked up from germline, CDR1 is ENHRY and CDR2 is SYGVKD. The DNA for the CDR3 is TGTGCCATCAAGGCTAGCGTAACGTCGCCAGATACGCAGTATTTT. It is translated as CAIKASVTSPDTQYF.

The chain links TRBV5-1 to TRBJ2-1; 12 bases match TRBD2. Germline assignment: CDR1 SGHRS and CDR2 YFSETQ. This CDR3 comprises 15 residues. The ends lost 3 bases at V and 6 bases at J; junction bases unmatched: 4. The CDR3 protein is CASSSGLAGSNEQFF. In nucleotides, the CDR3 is TGCGCCAGCAGCTCCGGACTAGCGGGAAGCAATGAGCAGTTCTTC.

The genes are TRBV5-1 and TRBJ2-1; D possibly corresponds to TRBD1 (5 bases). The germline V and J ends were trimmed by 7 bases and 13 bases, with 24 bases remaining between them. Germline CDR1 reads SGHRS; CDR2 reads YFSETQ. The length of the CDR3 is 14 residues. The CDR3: CASQDLLRSRTQFF. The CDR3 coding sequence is TGCGCCAGCCAAGACTTGTTACGGTCTAGGACACAGTTCTTC.

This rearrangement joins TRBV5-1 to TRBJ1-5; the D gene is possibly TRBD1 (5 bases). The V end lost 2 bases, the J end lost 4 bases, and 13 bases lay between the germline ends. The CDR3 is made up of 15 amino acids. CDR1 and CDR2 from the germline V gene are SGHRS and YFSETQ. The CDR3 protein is CASSFQGEANQPQHF. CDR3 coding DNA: TGCGCCAGCAGCTTCCAGGGAGAGGCAAATCAGCCCCAGCATTTT.

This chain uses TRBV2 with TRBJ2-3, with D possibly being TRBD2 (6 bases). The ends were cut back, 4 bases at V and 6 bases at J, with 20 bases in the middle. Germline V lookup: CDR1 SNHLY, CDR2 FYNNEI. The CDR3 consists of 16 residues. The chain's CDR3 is CASSGLVVAAGDTQYF. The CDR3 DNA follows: TGTGCCAGCAGTGGATTGGTTGTAGCGGCGGGGGATACGCAGTATTTT.

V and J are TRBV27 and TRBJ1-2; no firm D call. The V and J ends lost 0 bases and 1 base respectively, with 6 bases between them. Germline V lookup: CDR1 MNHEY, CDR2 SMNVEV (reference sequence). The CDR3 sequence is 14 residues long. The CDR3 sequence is CASSLSRSNYGYTF. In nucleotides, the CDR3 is TGTGCCAGCAGTTTATCGAGGAGTAACTATGGCTACACCTTC.

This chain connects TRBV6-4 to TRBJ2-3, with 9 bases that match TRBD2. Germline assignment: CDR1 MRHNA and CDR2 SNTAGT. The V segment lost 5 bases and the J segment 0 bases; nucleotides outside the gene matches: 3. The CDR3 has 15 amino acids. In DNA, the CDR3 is TGTGCCAGCAGTCGAAGCGGGGGGAGCACAGATACGCAGTATTTT. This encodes CASSRSGGSTDTQYF.

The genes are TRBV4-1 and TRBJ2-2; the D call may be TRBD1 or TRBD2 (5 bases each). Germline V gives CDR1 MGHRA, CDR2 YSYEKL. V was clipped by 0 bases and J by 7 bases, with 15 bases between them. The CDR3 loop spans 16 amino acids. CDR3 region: CASSQEVGGDGGELFF. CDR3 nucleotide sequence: TGCGCCAGCAGCCAAGAAGTCGGTGGGGACGGCGGGGAGCTGTTTTTT.

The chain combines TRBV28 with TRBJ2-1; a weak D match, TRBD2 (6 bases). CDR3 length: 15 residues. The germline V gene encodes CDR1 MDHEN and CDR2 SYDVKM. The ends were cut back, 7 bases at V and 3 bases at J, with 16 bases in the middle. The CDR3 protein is CASISPGRHYNEQFF. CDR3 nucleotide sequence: TGTGCCAGCATTTCCCCAGGGAGGCACTACAATGAGCAGTTCTTC.

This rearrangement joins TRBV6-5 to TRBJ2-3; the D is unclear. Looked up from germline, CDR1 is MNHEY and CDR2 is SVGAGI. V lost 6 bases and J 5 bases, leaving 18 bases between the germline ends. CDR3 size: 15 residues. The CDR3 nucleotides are TGTGCCAGCAGCTATGACGCGACGAGGAGAGATACGCAGTATTTT. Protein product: CASSYDATRRDTQYF.

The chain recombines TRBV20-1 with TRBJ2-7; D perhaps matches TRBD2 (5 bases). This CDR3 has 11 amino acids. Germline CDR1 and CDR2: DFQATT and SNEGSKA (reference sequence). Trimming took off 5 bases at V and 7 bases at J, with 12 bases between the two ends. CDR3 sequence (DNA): TGCAGTGCTGCCCACCGGGGAGAGCAGTACTTC. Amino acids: CSAAHRGEQYF.

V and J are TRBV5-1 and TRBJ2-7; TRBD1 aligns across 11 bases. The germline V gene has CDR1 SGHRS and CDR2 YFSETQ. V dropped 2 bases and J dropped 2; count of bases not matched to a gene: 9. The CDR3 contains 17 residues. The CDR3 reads CASSFGQGAVQAYEQYF. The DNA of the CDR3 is TGCGCCAGCAGCTTCGGACAGGGGGCTGTCCAGGCCTACGAGCAGTACTTC.

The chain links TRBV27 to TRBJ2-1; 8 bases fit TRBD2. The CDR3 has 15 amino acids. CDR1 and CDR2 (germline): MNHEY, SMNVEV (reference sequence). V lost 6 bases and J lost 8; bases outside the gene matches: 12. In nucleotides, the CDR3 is TGTGCCAGCAGCCCGGCGGGGGGCGCCATCCATGAGCAGTTCTTC. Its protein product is CASSPAGGAIHEQFF.

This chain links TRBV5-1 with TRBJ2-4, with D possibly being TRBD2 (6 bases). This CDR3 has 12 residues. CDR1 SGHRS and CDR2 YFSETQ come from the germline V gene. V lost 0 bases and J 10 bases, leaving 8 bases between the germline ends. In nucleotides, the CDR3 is TGCGCCAGCAGCTTGGAGGAGGGAATTCAGTACTTC. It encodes CASSLEEGIQYF.

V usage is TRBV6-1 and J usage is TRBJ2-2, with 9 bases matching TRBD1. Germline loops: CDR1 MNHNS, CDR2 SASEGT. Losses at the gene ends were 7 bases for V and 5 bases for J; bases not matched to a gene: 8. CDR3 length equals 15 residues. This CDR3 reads CASTWRDRATGELFF. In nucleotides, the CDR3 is TGTGCCAGCACTTGGCGGGACAGGGCGACCGGGGAGCTGTTTTTT.

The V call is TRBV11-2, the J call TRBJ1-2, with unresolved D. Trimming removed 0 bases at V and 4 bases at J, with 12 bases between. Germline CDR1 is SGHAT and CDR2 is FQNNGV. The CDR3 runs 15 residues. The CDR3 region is CASSLDLGYGYGYTF. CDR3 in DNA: TGTGCCAGCAGCTTAGATCTCGGGTATGGCTATGGCTACACCTTC.

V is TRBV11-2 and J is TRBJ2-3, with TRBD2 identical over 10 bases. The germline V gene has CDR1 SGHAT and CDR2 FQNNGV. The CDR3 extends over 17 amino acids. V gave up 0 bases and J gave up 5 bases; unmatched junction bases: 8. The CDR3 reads CASSLDRASGSVDTQYF. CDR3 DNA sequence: TGTGCCAGCAGCTTAGATCGGGCTAGCGGGAGTGTAGATACGCAGTATTTT.

CDR3 sequence reads: CASSLTRSVLGEQYF. The CDR3 nucleotides read TGTGCCAGCAGCCTAACACGTTCAGTTTTAGGAGAGCAGTACTTC. This chain joins TRBV11-2 and TRBJ2-7, with D unclear. V dropped 5 bases and J dropped 7 bases, with 21 bases sitting between them. Germline values: CDR1 SGHAT, CDR2 FQNNGV. The CDR3 extends over 15 amino acids.

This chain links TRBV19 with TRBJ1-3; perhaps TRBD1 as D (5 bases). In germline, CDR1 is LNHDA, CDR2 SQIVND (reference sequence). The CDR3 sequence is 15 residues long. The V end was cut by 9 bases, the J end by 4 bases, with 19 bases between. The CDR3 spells CASRSSGLSGNTIYF. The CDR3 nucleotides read TGTGCCAGCCGAAGTTCAGGGTTGTCCGGAAACACCATATATTTT.

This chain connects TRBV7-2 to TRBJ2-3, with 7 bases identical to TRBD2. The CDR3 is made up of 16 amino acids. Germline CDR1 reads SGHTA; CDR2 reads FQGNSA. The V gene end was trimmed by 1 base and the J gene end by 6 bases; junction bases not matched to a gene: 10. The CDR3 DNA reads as TGTGCCAGCAGCTTAGTAGTTGCGGGAGACTTGGATACGCAGTATTTT. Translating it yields CASSLVVAGDLDTQYF. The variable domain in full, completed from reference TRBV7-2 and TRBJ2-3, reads GAGVSQSPSNKVTEKGKDVELRCDPISGHTALYWYRQSLGQGLEFLIYFQGNSAPDKSGLPSDRFSAERTGGSVSTLTIQRTQQEDSAVYLCASSLVVAGDLDTQYFGPGTRLTVL.

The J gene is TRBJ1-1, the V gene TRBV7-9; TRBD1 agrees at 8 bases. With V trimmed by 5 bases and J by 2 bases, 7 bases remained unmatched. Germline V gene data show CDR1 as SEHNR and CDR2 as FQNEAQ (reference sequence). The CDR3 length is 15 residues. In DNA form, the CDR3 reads TGTGCCAGCAGCACATACAGGGGGAGCAACACTGAAGCTTTCTTT. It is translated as CASSTYRGSNTEAFF.

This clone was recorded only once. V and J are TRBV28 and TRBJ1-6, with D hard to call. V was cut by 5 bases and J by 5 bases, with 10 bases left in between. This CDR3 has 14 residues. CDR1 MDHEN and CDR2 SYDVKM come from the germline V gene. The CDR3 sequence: CASSEGRHNSPLHF. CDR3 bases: TGTGCCAGCAGTGAAGGCCGGCATAATTCACCCCTCCACTTT.

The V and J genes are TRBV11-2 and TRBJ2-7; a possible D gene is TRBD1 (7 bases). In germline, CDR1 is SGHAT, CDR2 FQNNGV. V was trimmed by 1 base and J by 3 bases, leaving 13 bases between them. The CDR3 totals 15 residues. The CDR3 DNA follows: TGTGCCAGCAGCTTAGTGTCAGGGGGGATCTACGAGCAGTACTTC. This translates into CASSLVSGGIYEQYF.

CDR3 sequence: CASSLTSGRASTDTQYF. The CDR3 DNA reads TGTGCCAGTAGTTTGACTAGCGGGAGGGCTAGCACAGATACGCAGTATTTT. The genes are TRBV19 and TRBJ2-3, with 14 bases fitting TRBD2. In germline, CDR1 is LNHDA, CDR2 SQIVND (reference sequence). This CDR3 contains 17 residues. Trimming removed 5 bases from V and 0 bases from J; junction bases left unmatched: 4. Using reference TRBV19 and TRBJ2-3 for the parts outside the CDR3, the full variable domain is DGGITQSPKYLFRKEGQNVTLSCEQNLNHDAMYWYRQDPGQGLRLIYYSQIVNDFQKGDIAEGYSVSREKKESFPLTVTSAQKNPTAFYLCASSLTSGRASTDTQYFGPGTRLTVL.

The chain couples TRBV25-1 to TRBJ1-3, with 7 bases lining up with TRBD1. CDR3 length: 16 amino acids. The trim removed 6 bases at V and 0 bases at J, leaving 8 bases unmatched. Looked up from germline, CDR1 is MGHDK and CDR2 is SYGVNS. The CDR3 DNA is TGTGCCAGCAGCGAGCCAGGGGGGGGCTCTGGAAACACCATATATTTT. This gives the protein CASSEPGGGSGNTIYF.

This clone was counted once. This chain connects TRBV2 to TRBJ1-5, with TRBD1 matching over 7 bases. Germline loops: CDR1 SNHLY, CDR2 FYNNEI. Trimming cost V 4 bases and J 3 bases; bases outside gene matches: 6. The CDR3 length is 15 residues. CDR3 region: CASSGPGQTNQPQHF. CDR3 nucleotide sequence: TGTGCCAGCAGTGGCCCGGGACAGACCAATCAGCCCCAGCATTTT.